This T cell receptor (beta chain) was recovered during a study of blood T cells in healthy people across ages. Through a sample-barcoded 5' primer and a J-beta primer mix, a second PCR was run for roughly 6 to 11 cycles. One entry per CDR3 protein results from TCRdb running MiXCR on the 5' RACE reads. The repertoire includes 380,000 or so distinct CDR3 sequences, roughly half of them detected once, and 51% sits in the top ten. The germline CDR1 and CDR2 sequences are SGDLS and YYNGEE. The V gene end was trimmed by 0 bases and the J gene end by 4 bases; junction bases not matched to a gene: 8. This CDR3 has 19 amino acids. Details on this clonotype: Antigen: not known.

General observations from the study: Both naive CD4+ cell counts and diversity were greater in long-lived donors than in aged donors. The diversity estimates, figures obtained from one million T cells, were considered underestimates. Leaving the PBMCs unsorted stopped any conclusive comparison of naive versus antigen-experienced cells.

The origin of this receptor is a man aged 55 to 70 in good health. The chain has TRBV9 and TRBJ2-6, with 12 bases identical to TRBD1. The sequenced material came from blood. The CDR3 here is CASSVATGTGGSGANVLTF. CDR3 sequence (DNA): TGTGCCAGCAGCGTAGCTACAGGGACAGGGGGCTCCGGGGCCAACGTCCTGACTTTC.